These 23 T cell receptor beta chains share one sample of origin, sequenced in a study of blood T cell repertoires in COVID-19. The method was immunoSEQ multiplex PCR; TCRdb's version includes in-frame clones alone and lacks a portion of them. The sample carries 250,000 to 300,000 clones, about four fifths recorded once. Material: PBMCs or T cells enriched from blood (not recorded which). The receptors derive from a man between 50 and 59 years old who had recovered from COVID-19.

The gene calls are TRBV9 and TRBJ1-4; TRBD1 matches 8 bases. The V segment lost 3 bases and the J segment 8 bases; nucleotides outside the gene matches: 9. The CDR3 runs to 15 residues. Germline V gene sequence: CDR1 SGDLS, CDR2 YYNGEE. The CDR3 bases are TGTGCCAGCAGCGAAACGACAGGGGTGGGGGAAAAACTGTTTTTT. Protein: CASSETTGVGEKLFF.

The chain joins TRBV19 to TRBJ2-5; a possible D gene is TRBD2 (6 bases). Germline V lookup: CDR1 LNHDA, CDR2 SQIVND (reference sequence). The CDR3 runs to 14 residues. V was pared by 5 bases and J by 2 bases, with 12 bases between. This CDR3 reads CASSSRTIQETQYF. CDR3 nucleotides: TGTGCCAGTAGTTCAAGGACTATTCAAGAGACCCAGTACTTC.

The V gene is TRBV5-1, the J gene TRBJ1-2; 9 positions agree with TRBD1. CDR1 and CDR2 (germline): SGHRS, YFSETQ. J was trimmed by 4 bases and V by 4 bases; bases with no gene match: 14. This CDR3 region has 17 residues. The CDR3 sequence: CASSVQFAGTGLYGYTF. DNA for the CDR3: TGCGCCAGCAGCGTCCAATTCGCCGGGACAGGGCTCTATGGCTACACCTTC.

J is TRBJ1-3 and V is TRBV2; D uncertain. CDR3 size: 14 residues. Germline assignment: CDR1 SNHLY and CDR2 FYNNEI. Trimming left V 7 bases short and J 4 bases short, with 14 bases between. The CDR3 spells CASIDGMGGNTIYF. DNA for the CDR3: TGTGCCAGCATTGACGGGATGGGAGGAAACACCATATATTTT.

This rearrangement joins TRBV27 to TRBJ2-5, with D perhaps matching TRBD1 (5 bases). Trimming removed 2 bases from V and 5 bases from J, with 15 bases in between. This CDR3 is 15 amino acids long. The germline gives CDR1 MNHEY, CDR2 SMNVEV (reference sequence). The CDR3 nucleotides are TGTGCCAGCAGTTTAGGCTCAGGGTGGATGGAGACCCAGTACTTC. This codes for CASSLGSGWMETQYF.

This clone was counted only a few times. J is TRBJ2-5 and V is TRBV24-1; D perhaps matches TRBD1 (6 bases). V was clipped by 9 bases and J by 4 bases, with 14 bases between them. This CDR3 comprises 13 residues. In germline, CDR1 is KGHDR, CDR2 SFDVKD. This CDR3 is CATSQGSSETQYF. The CDR3 DNA reads as TGTGCCACCTCACAGGGATCATCAGAGACCCAGTACTTC.

This clone was counted only a few times. The chain carries TRBV6-5 and TRBJ1-3; the D gene is possibly TRBD1 (5 bases). CDR1 MNHEY and CDR2 SVGAGI come from the germline V gene. The V end lost 6 bases, the J end lost 7 bases, and 13 bases lay between the germline ends. This CDR3 region has 13 residues. The CDR3 loop is CASSRVRGNTIYF. The DNA of the CDR3 is TGTGCCAGCAGCCGTGTCCGGGGGAACACCATATATTTT.

The rearrangement joins TRBV10-2 to TRBJ1-6; TRBD1 agrees at 8 bases. Trimming took 4 bases from V and 8 from J; bases not matched to a gene: 7. The CDR3 has 15 residues. Germline-derived CDR1 and CDR2 are WSHSY and SAAADI. DNA of the CDR3: TGCGCCAGCAGTGGGCAGGGGGCGAGCGATTCACCCCTCCACTTT. It translates to CASSGQGASDSPLHF.

The chain couples TRBV9 to TRBJ2-3; D is perhaps TRBD2 (6 bases). Germline V gives CDR1 SGDLS, CDR2 YYNGEE. V was trimmed by 0 bases and J by 5 bases, leaving 22 bases between them. The CDR3 length is 18 residues. The CDR3 protein is CASSVEMMGRGRQDTQYF. DNA for the CDR3: TGTGCCAGCAGCGTAGAGATGATGGGGCGGGGCCGACAAGATACGCAGTATTTT.

The chain uses TRBV29-1 and TRBJ2-3; D is unresolved. Trimming pared 4 bases from V and 3 bases from J, leaving 8 bases between. Germline values: CDR1 SQVTM, CDR2 ANQGSEA. The CDR3 runs to 12 residues. In DNA, the CDR3 is TGCAGCGTTGTACCCCTAACAGATACGCAGTATTTT. Translated, it gives CSVVPLTDTQYF.

This sequence joins TRBV2 and TRBJ1-5; TRBD1 agrees at 8 bases. The CDR3 runs 11 residues. The germline gives CDR1 SNHLY, CDR2 FYNNEI. V was pared by 6 bases and J by 13 bases, with 5 bases of the junction left unmatched. CDR3 nucleotides: TGTGCCAGCAGCGACAGGGGCGGTCAGCATTTT. Encoded protein: CASSDRGGQHF.

This chain joins TRBV5-1 and TRBJ1-2; D ambiguous. The germline V and J ends were trimmed by 2 bases and 4 bases, with 15 bases remaining between them. This CDR3 is 15 amino acids long. Germline values: CDR1 SGHRS, CDR2 YFSETQ. CDR3 in DNA: TGCGCCAGCAGCTTCAACAGCGGTAGTATCTATGGCTACACCTTC. Translating it yields CASSFNSGSIYGYTF.

The V call is TRBV3-1 (or the pseudogene TRBV3-2), the J call TRBJ2-1, with 12 bases matching TRBD2. The CDR3 has 20 amino acids. The V segment lost 5 bases and the J segment 1 base; nucleotides outside the gene matches: 15. The germline CDR1 and CDR2 sequences are LGHDT and YNNKEL (reference sequence). The CDR3 bases are TGTGCCAGCAGCAATCCCCTAGAGGCTAGCGGGGGGGGGTCCTACAATGAGCAGTTCTTC. Residues: CASSNPLEASGGGSYNEQFF.

V is TRBV6-5 and J is TRBJ2-7; unclear D gene. V was cut by 5 bases and J by 0 bases, with 11 bases left in between. In germline, CDR1 is MNHEY, CDR2 SVGAGI. The CDR3 is 14 amino acids. The CDR3: CASSRTTNSYEQYF. CDR3 nucleotide sequence: TGTGCCAGCAGTCGTACGACAAACTCCTACGAGCAGTACTTC.

The chain employs TRBV10-1 and TRBJ2-3; TRBD2 agrees at 10 bases. The germline V gene encodes CDR1 WNHNN and CDR2 SYGVQD (reference sequence). The J segment lost 4 bases and the V segment lost 1 base, leaving 5 bases of the junction unmatched. The CDR3 has 16 residues. CDR3 loop: CASSEFLAGAPDTQYF. The DNA of the CDR3 is TGCGCCAGCAGTGAGTTCCTAGCGGGAGCCCCAGATACGCAGTATTTT.

The chain combines TRBV18 with TRBJ2-7; 10 positions agree with TRBD1. The V and J ends lost 2 bases and 4 bases, in that order; junction bases with no gene match: 2. CDR3 length: 14 amino acids. Germline lookup yields CDR1 KGHSH and CDR2 LQKENI. The CDR3 bases are TGTGCCAGCTCACCAACGGGACAGGGGTACGAGCAGTACTTC. Translating gives CASSPTGQGYEQYF.

CDR3 region: CATSPFFGQTSGANVLTF. In DNA, the CDR3 is TGTGCCACCAGCCCTTTTTTTGGACAGACCTCTGGGGCCAACGTCCTGACTTTC. The chain combines TRBV15 with TRBJ2-6; D possibly corresponds to TRBD1 (6 bases). Looked up from germline, CDR1 is LNHNV and CDR2 is YYDKDF (reference sequence). This CDR3 comprises 18 residues. V was trimmed by 5 bases and J by 0 bases, leaving 17 bases between them.

The genes are TRBV6-2 or TRBV6-3 and TRBJ1-2; 7 bases line up with TRBD1. The V and J ends lost 2 bases and 8 bases, in that order; junction bases with no gene match: 5. From germline, CDR1 is MNHEY and CDR2 SVGEGT. The CDR3 consists of 13 residues. CDR3 sequence: CASSYQGGYGYTF. In DNA form, the CDR3 reads TGTGCCAGCAGTTACCAGGGGGGATACGGCTACACCTTC.

CDR3 bases: TGCGCCAGCAGCTCGGACAGGGGCAATCAGCCCCAGCATTTT. Translation gives CASSSDRGNQPQHF. V is TRBV5-1 and J is TRBJ1-5; 8 nucleotides line up with TRBD1. The germline gives CDR1 SGHRS, CDR2 YFSETQ. Trimming removed 3 bases from V and 2 bases from J; junction bases left unmatched: 1. The CDR3 covers 14 residues.

This clone was seen a handful of times. V is TRBV11-3 and J is TRBJ2-3; perhaps TRBD1 as D (5 bases). The CDR3 sequence is 17 residues long. The V and J ends lost 5 bases and 2 bases respectively, with 20 bases between them. Germline V lookup: CDR1 SGHNT, CDR2 YENEEA. This CDR3 is CASSPQRGDSITDTQYF. The CDR3 nucleotides read TGTGCCAGCAGCCCACAGCGTGGTGACAGCATCACAGATACGCAGTATTTT.

This clone was picked up one time. The chain links TRBV19 to TRBJ2-1; possibly TRBD1 for D (6 bases). CDR1 and CDR2 from the germline V gene are LNHDA and SQIVND (reference sequence). The CDR3 has 14 residues. V was clipped by 10 bases and J by 4 bases, with 17 bases between them. The CDR3 spells CATHLRGKYNEQFF. CDR3 nucleotide sequence: TGTGCCACCCACCTCAGGGGCAAGTACAATGAGCAGTTCTTC.

CDR3 nucleotides: TGTGCCAGCAGCTTAGTCGCGCCCTTCCAGGGCCCGAACACCGGGGAGCTGTTTTTT. Translating gives CASSLVAPFQGPNTGELFF. The V gene is TRBV7-9, the J gene TRBJ2-2; maybe TRBD1 (5 bases). CDR1 SEHNR and CDR2 FQNEAQ come from the germline V gene (reference sequence). Deletions cut 1 base from V and 0 bases from J, with 18 bases between. This CDR3 contains 19 residues.

CDR3 loop: CASSFAPLADAYNEQFF. The CDR3 DNA is TGTGCCAGCAGTTTTGCCCCCCTAGCGGATGCCTACAATGAGCAGTTCTTC. The chain carries TRBV27 and TRBJ2-1; 7 bases line up with TRBD2. Per germline, CDR1 MNHEY and CDR2 SMNVEV (reference sequence). This CDR3 has 17 amino acids. V lost 3 bases and J lost 2; bases outside the gene matches: 10.